What follows describes a single TCR beta chain. Its target is unknown. The source of the sample is a study of PD-1 blockade in classical Hodgkin lymphoma. CDR1 is MNHNS and CDR2 is SASEGT in the germline V gene. CDR3 size: 14 residues. J gave up 3 bases and V 4 bases, and 4 bases lay outside the gene matches. Time point described: cycle 4 day 1 (C4D1), after 5 to 7 weeks of nivolumab. Each patient relapsed following autologous stem cell transplantation, and prior brentuximab vedotin exposure differed. The method was immunoSEQ multiplex PCR; TCRdb's version includes in-frame clones alone and lacks a portion of them. The table includes 20,000 to 25,000 clones, 60% to 80% detected once. Broader study findings: By C4D1, diversity of CD4+ TCRs had risen significantly, whereas that of CD8+ TCRs had not. Whoever responded completely had baseline diversity much like that seen in newly diagnosed patients. Newly diagnosed patients reportedly trailed healthy donors in baseline TCR diversity.

The specimen was peripheral blood mononuclear cells (PBMCs), collected before the fourth cycle of nivolumab. The chain links TRBV6-1 to TRBJ1-1; 8 nucleotides match TRBD1. The clonotype comes from a human donor with classical Hodgkin lymphoma. CDR3 coding DNA: TGTGCCAGCAGTGCAGACAGGGGAGACACTGAAGCTTTCTTT. As protein: CASSADRGDTEAFF.